The 5 T cell receptor beta chains reported below all come from one sample, sequenced in a study of monozygotic twins with inflammatory bowel disease. TCRdb re-called the 5' RACE reads; one entry per CDR3 protein, DNA not given. Listed are about 420,000 distinct CDR3 sequences; 2% to 3% falls within the top ten. Sequenced sample: blood. The receptors here all came from a human donor with ulcerative colitis or Crohn's disease, or a healthy co-twin of an affected twin (not recorded which).

V gene TRBV29-1 combines with J gene TRBJ2-1; TCRdb's assignment of TRBD2 cannot be checked, as there is no DNA. CDR3 size: 17 residues. Germline-derived CDR1 and CDR2 are SQVTM and ANQGSEA. The CDR3 reads CSVEDALAGPGANEQFF.

The chain carries TRBV24-1 and TRBJ1-5; TCRdb calls TRBD1, which cannot be checked without DNA. The CDR3 contains 16 residues. In germline, CDR1 is KGHDR, CDR2 SFDVKD. CDR3 sequence: CATSGIDRGGNQPQHF.

The V gene is TRBV7-2, the J gene TRBJ2-7. The CDR3 length is 12 residues. In germline, CDR1 is SGHTA, CDR2 FQGNSA. This chain's CDR3 is CASSSAANEQYF. Full variable domain (outside the CDR3, taken from reference TRBV7-2 and TRBJ2-7): GAGVSQSPSNKVTEKGKDVELRCDPISGHTALYWYRQSLGQGLEFLIYFQGNSAPDKSGLPSDRFSAERTGGSVSTLTIQRTQQEDSAVYLCASSSAANEQYFGPGTRLTVT.

The rearrangement links TRBV6-1 to TRBJ1-4; TCRdb selects TRBD1, and the lack of DNA leaves this call unchecked. Germline CDR1 and CDR2: MNHNS and SASEGT. This CDR3 comprises 15 residues. This CDR3 is CASSELPGGNEKLFF.

The J gene is TRBJ1-2, the V gene TRBV5-1; TCRdb's D call, TRBD1, is unchecked because there is no DNA. CDR1 and CDR2 (germline): SGHRS, YFSETQ. This CDR3 contains 14 residues. The CDR3 sequence: CASSRGQGFNGYTF.